Listed here are 2 T cell receptor beta chains from one sample, sequenced in a study of liver allograft versus peripheral blood T cells (dated by TCRdb to 2018 to 2020). For the wider study: The study compared the T cell receptor repertoires present in transplanted livers with the repertoires present in the peripheral blood of liver transplant recipients.

The run used an Illumina MiSeq. TCRdb handled the public reads itself, with Q25 trimming in fastp and clone calling in MiXCR, and kept productive beta chains. Rows are combined by CDR3 protein, so each entry shows the most common genes and DNA. The sample table shows several thousand distinct CDR3 sequences, and 15% to 20% are seen once. The ten largest clones add up to roughly three fifths of the sample. The origin of the receptors is a human patient who had a liver transplant. Donor T cells from the graft may be present among the T cells after a transplant.

This clonotype was picked up many times. The chain joins TRBV6-1 to TRBJ1-1; D unclear. V was clipped by 6 bases and J by 3 bases, with 2 bases between them. The germline V gene has CDR1 MNHNS and CDR2 SASEGT. The CDR3 is made up of 10 amino acids. The CDR3 sequence is CASRDTEAFF. In DNA, the CDR3 is TGTGCCAGCAGGGACACTGAAGCTTTCTTT.

This clonotype showed up many times. The chain employs TRBV5-6 and TRBJ2-7, with TRBD2 identical over 8 bases. This CDR3 has 15 amino acids. V trimming: 2 bases; J trimming: 2 bases; junction bases outside the gene matches: 6. Germline CDR1 is SGHDT and CDR2 is YYEEEE. DNA of the CDR3: TGTGCCAGCAGCTTCGATCCGGGACTAGCCTACGAGCAGTACTTC. This gives the protein CASSFDPGLAYEQYF.